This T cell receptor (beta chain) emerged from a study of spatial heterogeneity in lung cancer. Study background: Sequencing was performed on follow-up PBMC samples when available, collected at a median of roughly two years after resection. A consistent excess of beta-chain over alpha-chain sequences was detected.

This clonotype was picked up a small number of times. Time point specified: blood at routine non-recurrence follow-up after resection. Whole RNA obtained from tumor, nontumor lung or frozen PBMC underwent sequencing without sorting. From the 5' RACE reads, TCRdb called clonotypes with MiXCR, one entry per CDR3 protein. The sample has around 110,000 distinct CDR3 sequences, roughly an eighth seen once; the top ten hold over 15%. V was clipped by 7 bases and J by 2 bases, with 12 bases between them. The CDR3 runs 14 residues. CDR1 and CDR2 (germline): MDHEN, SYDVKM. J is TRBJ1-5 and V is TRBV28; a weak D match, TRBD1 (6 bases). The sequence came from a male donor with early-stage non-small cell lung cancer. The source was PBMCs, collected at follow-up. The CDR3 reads CASIVGGGNQPQHF. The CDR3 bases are TGTGCCAGCATCGTAGGGGGGGGCAATCAGCCCCAGCATTTT.